Presented here are 11 T cell receptor beta chains from one specimen sequenced in a study of CXCR4 blockade with PD-1 therapy in pancreatic cancer. Using immunoSEQ multiplex PCR, the repertoire was profiled, and TCRdb retains in-frame clones only, with some absent. The sample has about 8,100 clones, around three fifths seen once. The material sequenced was tumor tissue. These receptors were taken from a human donor with pancreatic ductal adenocarcinoma.

The sample holds one count of this clone. This CDR3 is CATRRDILVGTQYF. The CDR3 nucleotides read TGTGCCACCAGGAGGGACATCCTAGTGGGGACCCAGTACTTC. V gene TRBV15 combines with J gene TRBJ2-5, with D possibly TRBD1 on 6 matching bases. V lost 6 bases and J lost 7, with 18 bases in between. CDR3 length equals 14 residues. Germline CDR1 LNHNV, CDR2 YYDKDF (reference sequence).

The chain carries TRBV18 and TRBJ2-2; D call uncertain. CDR1 KGHSH and CDR2 LQKENI come from the germline V gene. The CDR3 length is 13 residues. Trimming shortened V by 2 bases and J by 3 bases, and 4 bases separated the two germline ends. The CDR3 region has the DNA TGTGCCAGCTCACCAGGGGACACCGGGGAGCTGTTTTTT. Amino acids: CASSPGDTGELFF.

This clone was recorded a few times. The CDR3 is CSVRSGANVLTF. The CDR3 nucleotides read TGCAGCGTTCGGTCTGGGGCCAACGTCCTGACTTTC. V usage is TRBV29-1 and J usage is TRBJ2-6; D ambiguous. Germline CDR1 is SQVTM and CDR2 is ANQGSEA. Between the trimmed V and J ends, which lost 5 bases and 1 base, there was a span of 3 bases. CDR3 size: 12 residues.

The chain combines TRBV1 with TRBJ2-6. TRBV1 is designated a pseudogene. The CDR3 consists of 18 residues. CDR3 sequence (DNA): TGCGCCAGCAGCCAAGATGGGGGTTGGGACTCTGGGGCCAACGTCCTGACTTTC. Its translation is CASSQDGGWDSGANVLTF.

This clone was observed a single time. The gene calls are TRBV19 and TRBJ2-1; perhaps TRBD1 as D (5 bases). Germline CDR1 and CDR2: LNHDA and SQIVND (reference sequence). CDR3 size: 15 residues. Trimming removed 7 bases at V and 1 base at J, with 14 bases between. The CDR3 spells CASTSHQGSYNEQFF. In DNA, the CDR3 is TGTGCCAGTACTTCACACCAGGGATCCTACAATGAGCAGTTCTTC.

The chain uses TRBV29-1 and TRBJ2-1; TRBD1 or TRBD2 may be the D gene (5 bases each). This CDR3 has 12 residues. V dropped 8 bases and J dropped 12 bases, with 20 bases sitting between them. Germline loops: CDR1 SQVTM, CDR2 ANQGSEA. The DNA for the CDR3 is TGCAGCCTCCGGGACCCCGAAACCGTGCAGTTCTTC. Translating gives CSLRDPETVQFF.

By frequency in the sample, this clone is medium-sized. The chain uses TRBV7-6 and TRBJ2-3; either TRBD1 or TRBD2 may fit D (5 bases each). Germline V CDR1 and CDR2: SGHVS, FNYEAQ. V gave up 5 bases and J gave up 9 bases, with 21 bases separating them. The CDR3 is made up of 15 amino acids. The CDR3, as DNA: TGTGCCAGCAGCCTAGGGGCCGGGGTACTTCACACGCAGTATTTT. Protein product: CASSLGAGVLHTQYF.

This clone was observed a few times. This chain joins TRBV15 and TRBJ1-4, with D possibly being TRBD1 (6 bases). With 3 bases removed from V and 8 bases from J, the gap between germline ends came to 19 bases. CDR1 is LNHNV and CDR2 is YYDKDF in the germline V gene (reference sequence). The CDR3 consists of 16 residues. CDR3 region: CATSRFPGGLSEKLFF. DNA of the CDR3: TGTGCCACCAGCAGGTTCCCGGGGGGCCTTTCGGAAAAACTGTTTTTT.

V is TRBV9 and J is TRBJ2-7; D possibly matches TRBD1 or TRBD2 (7 bases each). V shed 4 bases and J shed 3 bases, with 17 bases lying between them. This CDR3 contains 15 residues. Per the germline V gene, CDR1 is SGDLS and CDR2 is YYNGEE. In nucleotides, the CDR3 is TGTGCCAGCAGCCTCCGGCCAGGGGGGGACTACGAGCAGTACTTC. Translating it yields CASSLRPGGDYEQYF.

The chain has TRBV15 and TRBJ2-1; D possibly matches TRBD1 or TRBD2 (5 bases each). Germline values: CDR1 LNHNV, CDR2 YYDKDF (reference sequence). The germline V and J ends were trimmed by 0 bases and 4 bases, with 10 bases remaining between them. This CDR3 has 15 residues. The CDR3 region is CATSRDGTGYNEQFF. CDR3 nucleotide sequence: TGTGCCACCAGCAGAGACGGGACGGGGTACAATGAGCAGTTCTTC.

The chain carries TRBV19 and TRBJ2-5, with D perhaps matching TRBD1 or TRBD2 (5 bases each). This CDR3 spans 12 amino acids. V lost 5 bases and J lost 7, with 11 bases in between. Germline CDR1 and CDR2: LNHDA and SQIVND (reference sequence). This CDR3 is CASSRSGTTQYF. Written as DNA, the CDR3 is TGTGCCAGTAGTCGATCTGGGACGACCCAGTACTTC. Based on the CDR3 plus reference TRBV19 and TRBJ2-5, the full variable domain is DGGITQSPKYLFRKEGQNVTLSCEQNLNHDAMYWYRQDPGQGLRLIYYSQIVNDFQKGDIAEGYSVSREKKESFPLTVTSAQKNPTAFYLCASSRSGTTQYFGPGTRLLVL.